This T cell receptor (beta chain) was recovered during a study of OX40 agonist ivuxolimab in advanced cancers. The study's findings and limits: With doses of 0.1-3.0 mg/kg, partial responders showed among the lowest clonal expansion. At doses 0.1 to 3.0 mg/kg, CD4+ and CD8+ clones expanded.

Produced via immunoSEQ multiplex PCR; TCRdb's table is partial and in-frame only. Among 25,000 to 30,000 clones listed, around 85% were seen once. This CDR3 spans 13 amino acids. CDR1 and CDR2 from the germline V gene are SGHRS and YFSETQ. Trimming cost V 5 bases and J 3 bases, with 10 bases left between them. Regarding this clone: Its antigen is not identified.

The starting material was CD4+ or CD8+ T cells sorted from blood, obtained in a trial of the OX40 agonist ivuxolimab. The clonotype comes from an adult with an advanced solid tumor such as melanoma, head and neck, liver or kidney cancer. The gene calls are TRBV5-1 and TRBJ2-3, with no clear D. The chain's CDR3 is CASREGLTDTQYF. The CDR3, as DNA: TGCGCCAGCAGAGAAGGATTAACAGATACGCAGTATTTT. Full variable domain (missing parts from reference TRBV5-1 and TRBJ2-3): KAGVTQTPRYLIKTRGQQVTLSCSPISGHRSVSWYQQTPGQGLQFLFEYFSETQRNKGNFPGRFSGRQFSNSRSEMNVSTLELGDSALYLCASREGLTDTQYFGPGTRLTVL.